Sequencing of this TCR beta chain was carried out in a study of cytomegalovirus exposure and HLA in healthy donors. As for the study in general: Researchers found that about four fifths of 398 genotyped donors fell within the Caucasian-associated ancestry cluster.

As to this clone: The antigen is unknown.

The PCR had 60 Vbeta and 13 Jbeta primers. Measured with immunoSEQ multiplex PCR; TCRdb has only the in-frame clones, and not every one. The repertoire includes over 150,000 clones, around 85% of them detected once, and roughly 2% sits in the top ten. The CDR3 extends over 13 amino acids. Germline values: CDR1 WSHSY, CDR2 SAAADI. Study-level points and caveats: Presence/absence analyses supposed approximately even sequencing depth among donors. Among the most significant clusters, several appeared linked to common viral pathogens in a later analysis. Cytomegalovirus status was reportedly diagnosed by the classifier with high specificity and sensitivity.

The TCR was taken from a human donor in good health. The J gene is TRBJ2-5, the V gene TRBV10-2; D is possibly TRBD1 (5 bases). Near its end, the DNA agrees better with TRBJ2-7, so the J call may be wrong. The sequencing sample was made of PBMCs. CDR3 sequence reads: CATADTSSYEQYF. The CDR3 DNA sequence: TGCGCCACCGCGGACACGAGCTCCTACGAGCAGTACTTC.